This T cell receptor (beta chain) was sequenced for a study of blood T cell repertoires in COVID-19. As for the study in general: Spain, Italy and the United States supplied samples that represented acute and convalescent COVID-19. Sample material is recorded as cDNA or gDNA derived from T cells, B-cell-depleted T cells, or PBMCs.

V was pared by 1 base and J by 0 bases, with 10 bases between. The germline V gene has CDR1 KGHSH and CDR2 LQKENI. CDR3 length: 15 amino acids. In the original processing: Nucleated cell number was recorded as an estimate derived from reference gene primer amplification. Method: immunoSEQ multiplex PCR; TCRdb's copy keeps in-frame clones and lacks some. The V and J calls and clone size were taken over from that table, and D and trimming were inferred from the DNA. The data contain approximately 360,000 clones, around 90% of them singletons. Sequenced material: peripheral blood. V is TRBV18 and J is TRBJ2-7, with D maybe TRBD2 (6 bases). The sequence derives from a man aged 35-49 years with acute or convalescent COVID-19. This CDR3 is CASSPRADYSYEQYF. The CDR3 DNA reads TGTGCCAGCTCACCACGAGCGGACTACTCCTACGAGCAGTACTTC.